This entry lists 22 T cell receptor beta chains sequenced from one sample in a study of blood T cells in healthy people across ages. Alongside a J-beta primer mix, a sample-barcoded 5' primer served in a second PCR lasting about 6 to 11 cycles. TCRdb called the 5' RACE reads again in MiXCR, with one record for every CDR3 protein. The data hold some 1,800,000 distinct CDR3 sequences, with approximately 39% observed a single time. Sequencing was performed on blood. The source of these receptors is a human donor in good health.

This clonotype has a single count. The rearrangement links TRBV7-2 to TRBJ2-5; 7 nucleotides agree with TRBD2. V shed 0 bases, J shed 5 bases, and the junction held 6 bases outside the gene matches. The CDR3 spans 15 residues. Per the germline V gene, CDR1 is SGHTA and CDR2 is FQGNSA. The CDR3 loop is CASSLAHLADETQYF. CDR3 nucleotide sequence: TGTGCCAGCAGCTTAGCGCACCTAGCGGACGAGACCCAGTACTTC. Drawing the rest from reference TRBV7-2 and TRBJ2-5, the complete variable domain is GAGVSQSPSNKVTEKGKDVELRCDPISGHTALYWYRQSLGQGLEFLIYFQGNSAPDKSGLPSDRFSAERTGGSVSTLTIQRTQQEDSAVYLCASSLAHLADETQYFGPGTRLLVL.

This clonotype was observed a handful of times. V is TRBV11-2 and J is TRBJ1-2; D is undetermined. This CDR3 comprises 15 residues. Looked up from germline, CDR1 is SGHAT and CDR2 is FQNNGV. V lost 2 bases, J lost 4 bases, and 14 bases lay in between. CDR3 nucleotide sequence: TGTGCCAGCAGCTTACCTCCCTTAGGCGGCTATGGCTACACCTTC. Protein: CASSLPPLGGYGYTF.

CDR3 protein: CASSRTSGAPNEQFF. The CDR3 nucleotides read TGTGCCAGCAGCCGGACTAGCGGGGCCCCCAATGAGCAGTTCTTC. This chain uses TRBV11-2 with TRBJ2-1; 12 positions match TRBD2. The CDR3 runs to 15 residues. Per the germline V gene, CDR1 is SGHAT and CDR2 is FQNNGV. With 5 bases clipped from V and 6 bases from J, the junction kept 5 bases outside the gene matches.

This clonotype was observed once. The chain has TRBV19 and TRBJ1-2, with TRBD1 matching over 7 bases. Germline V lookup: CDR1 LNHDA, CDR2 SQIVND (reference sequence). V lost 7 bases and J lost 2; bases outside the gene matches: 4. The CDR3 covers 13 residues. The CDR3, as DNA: TGTGCCAGTATCGACAGGGCGAACTATGGCTACACCTTC. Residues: CASIDRANYGYTF.

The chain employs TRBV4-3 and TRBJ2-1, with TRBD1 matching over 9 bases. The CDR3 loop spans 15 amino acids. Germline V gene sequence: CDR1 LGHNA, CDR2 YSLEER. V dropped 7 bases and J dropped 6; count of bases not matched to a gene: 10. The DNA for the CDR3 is TGCGCCAGCAACACGGGACAGGGAGTTGTCAATGAGCAGTTCTTC. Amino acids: CASNTGQGVVNEQFF.

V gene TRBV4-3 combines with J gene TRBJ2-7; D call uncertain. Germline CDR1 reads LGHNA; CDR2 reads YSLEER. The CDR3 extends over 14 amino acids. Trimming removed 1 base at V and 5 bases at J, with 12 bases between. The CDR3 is CASSQGPSLHEQYF. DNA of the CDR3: TGCGCCAGCAGCCAAGGGCCTTCTCTCCACGAGCAGTACTTC.

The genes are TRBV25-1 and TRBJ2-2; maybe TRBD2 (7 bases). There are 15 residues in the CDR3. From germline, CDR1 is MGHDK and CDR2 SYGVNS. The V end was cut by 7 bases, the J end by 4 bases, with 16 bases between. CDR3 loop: CASTSRGAITGELFF. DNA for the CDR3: TGTGCCAGCACCTCTCGGGGGGCCATCACCGGGGAGCTGTTTTTT. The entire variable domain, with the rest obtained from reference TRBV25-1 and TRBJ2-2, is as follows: EADIYQTPRYLVIGTGKKITLECSQTMGHDKMYWYQQDPGMELHLIHYSYGVNSTEKGDLSSESTVSRIRTEHFPLTLESARPSHTSQYLCASTSRGAITGELFFGEGSRLTVL.

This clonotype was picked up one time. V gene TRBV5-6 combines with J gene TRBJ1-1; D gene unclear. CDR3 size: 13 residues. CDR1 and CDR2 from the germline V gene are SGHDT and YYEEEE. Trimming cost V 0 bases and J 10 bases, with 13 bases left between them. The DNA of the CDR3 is TGTGCCAGCAGCTTGGTGGGAGATGTTGCAGCTTTCTTT. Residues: CASSLVGDVAAFF.

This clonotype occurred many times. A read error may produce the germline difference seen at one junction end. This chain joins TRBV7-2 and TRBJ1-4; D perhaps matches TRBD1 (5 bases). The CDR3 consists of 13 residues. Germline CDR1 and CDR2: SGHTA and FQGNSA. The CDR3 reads CASSLGTGEKLFF. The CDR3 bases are TGTGCCAGCAGTTTAGGGACGGGAGAAAAACTGTTTTTT.

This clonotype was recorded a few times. The CDR3 here is CASSTISSGTQYF. As DNA, the CDR3 is TGTGCCAGCAGCACCATAAGTTCTGGGACCCAGTACTTC. J is TRBJ2-5 and V is TRBV6-2 or TRBV6-3; no firm D call. Per germline, CDR1 MNHEY and CDR2 SVGEGT. Trimming cost V 6 bases and J 7 bases, with 15 bases left between them. This CDR3 is built from 13 residues.

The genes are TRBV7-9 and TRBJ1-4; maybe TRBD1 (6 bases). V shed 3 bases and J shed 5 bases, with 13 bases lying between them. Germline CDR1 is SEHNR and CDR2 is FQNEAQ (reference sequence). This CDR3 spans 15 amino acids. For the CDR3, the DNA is TGTGCCAGCAGCTTTTGGGCAGGGGTGAATGAAAAACTGTTTTTT. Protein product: CASSFWAGVNEKLFF.

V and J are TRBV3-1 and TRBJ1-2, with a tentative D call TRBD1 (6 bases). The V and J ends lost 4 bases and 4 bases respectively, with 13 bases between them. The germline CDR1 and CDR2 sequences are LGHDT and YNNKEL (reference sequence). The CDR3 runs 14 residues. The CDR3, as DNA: TGTGCCAGCAGCCGTACAGGGAATCCCTATGGCTACACCTTC. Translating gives CASSRTGNPYGYTF.

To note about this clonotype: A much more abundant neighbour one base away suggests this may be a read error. CDR3 region: CANSLSGAGETQYF. CDR3 DNA: TGTGCCAACAGCTTGAGCGGGGCGGGTGAGACCCAGTACTTC. The chain is built from TRBV7-2 and TRBJ2-5; 7 bases fit TRBD2. Germline CDR1 reads SGHTA; CDR2 reads FQGNSA. The CDR3 contains 14 residues.

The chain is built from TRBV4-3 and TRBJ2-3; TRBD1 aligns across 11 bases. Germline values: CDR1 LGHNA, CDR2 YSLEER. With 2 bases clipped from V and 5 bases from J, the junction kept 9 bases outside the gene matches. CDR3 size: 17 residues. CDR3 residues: CASSQLLDRGRGDTQYF. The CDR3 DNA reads TGCGCCAGCAGCCAACTACTGGACAGGGGGCGCGGAGATACGCAGTATTTT.

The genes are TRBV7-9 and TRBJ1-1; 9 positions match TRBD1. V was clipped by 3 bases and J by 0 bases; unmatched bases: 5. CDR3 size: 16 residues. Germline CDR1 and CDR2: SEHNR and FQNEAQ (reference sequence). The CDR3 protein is CASSFGTGSLNTEAFF. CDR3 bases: TGTGCCAGCAGCTTTGGGACAGGGAGCTTGAACACTGAAGCTTTCTTT.

The CDR3 loop is CSTSGNSPLHF. The CDR3 DNA is TGCAGTACCTCGGGGAATTCACCCCTCCACTTT. J is TRBJ1-6 and V is TRBV20-1; D remains ambiguous. This CDR3 contains 11 residues. In germline, CDR1 is DFQATT, CDR2 SNEGSKA (reference sequence). Trimming removed 8 bases at V and 7 bases at J, with 9 bases between.

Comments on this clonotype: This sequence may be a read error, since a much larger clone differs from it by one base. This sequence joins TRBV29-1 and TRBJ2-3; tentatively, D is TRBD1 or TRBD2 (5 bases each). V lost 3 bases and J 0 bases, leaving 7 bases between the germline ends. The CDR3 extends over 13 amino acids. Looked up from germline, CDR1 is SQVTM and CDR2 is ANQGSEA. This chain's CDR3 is CSVEGESTDTQYF. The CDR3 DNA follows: TGCAGCGTTGAGGGGGAGAGCACAGATACGCAGTATTTT.

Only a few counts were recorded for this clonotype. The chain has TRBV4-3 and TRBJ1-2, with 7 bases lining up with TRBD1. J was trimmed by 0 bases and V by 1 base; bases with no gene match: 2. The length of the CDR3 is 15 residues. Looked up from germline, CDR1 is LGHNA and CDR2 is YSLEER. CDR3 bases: TGCGCCAGCAGCCAAGGGAGGGGGCCTAACTATGGCTACACCTTC. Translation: CASSQGRGPNYGYTF.

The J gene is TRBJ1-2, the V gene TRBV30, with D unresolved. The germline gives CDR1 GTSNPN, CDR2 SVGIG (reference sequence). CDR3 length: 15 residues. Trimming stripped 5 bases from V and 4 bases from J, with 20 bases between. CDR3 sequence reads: CAWGPYPGSLYGYTF. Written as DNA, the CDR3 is TGTGCCTGGGGACCATACCCGGGGTCCCTCTATGGCTACACCTTC.

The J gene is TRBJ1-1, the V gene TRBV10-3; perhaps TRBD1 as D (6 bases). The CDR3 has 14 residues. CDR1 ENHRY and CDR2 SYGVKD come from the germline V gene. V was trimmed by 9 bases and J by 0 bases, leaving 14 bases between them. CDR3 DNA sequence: TGTGCCATTCGGGACAATGGGTTGAACACTGAAGCTTTCTTT. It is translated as CAIRDNGLNTEAFF.

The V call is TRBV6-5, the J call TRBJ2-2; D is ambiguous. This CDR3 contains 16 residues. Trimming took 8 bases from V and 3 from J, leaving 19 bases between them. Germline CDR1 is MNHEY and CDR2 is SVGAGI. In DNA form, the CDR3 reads TGTGCCAGCCCCCCGTCCCGGTCAGCGTACACCGGGGAGCTGTTTTTT. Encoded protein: CASPPSRSAYTGELFF.

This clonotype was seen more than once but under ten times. As DNA, the CDR3 is TGTGCCAGCAACTTTAATAGCGGGGTTTTGGGAGAGACCCAGTACTTC. Protein sequence: CASNFNSGVLGETQYF. The chain links TRBV7-2 to TRBJ2-5, with 8 positions matching TRBD2. J lost 4 bases, V lost 7 bases, and 14 bases had no gene match. There are 16 residues in the CDR3. The germline V gene has CDR1 SGHTA and CDR2 FQGNSA.